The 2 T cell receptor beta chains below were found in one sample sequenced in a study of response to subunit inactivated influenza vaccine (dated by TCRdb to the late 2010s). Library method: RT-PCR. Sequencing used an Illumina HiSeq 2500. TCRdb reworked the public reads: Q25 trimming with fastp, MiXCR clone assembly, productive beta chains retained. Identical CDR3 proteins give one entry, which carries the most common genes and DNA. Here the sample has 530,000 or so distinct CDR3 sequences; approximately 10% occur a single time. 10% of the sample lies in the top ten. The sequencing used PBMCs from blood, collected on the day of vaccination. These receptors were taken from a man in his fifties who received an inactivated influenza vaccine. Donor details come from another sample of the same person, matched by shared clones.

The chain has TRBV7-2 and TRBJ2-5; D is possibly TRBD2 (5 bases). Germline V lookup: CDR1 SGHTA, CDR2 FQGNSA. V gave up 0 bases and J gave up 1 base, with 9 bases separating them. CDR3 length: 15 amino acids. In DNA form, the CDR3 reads TGTGCCAGCAGCTTAGCCGCTAGCCTCCAAGAGACCCAGTACTTC. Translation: CASSLAASLQETQYF.

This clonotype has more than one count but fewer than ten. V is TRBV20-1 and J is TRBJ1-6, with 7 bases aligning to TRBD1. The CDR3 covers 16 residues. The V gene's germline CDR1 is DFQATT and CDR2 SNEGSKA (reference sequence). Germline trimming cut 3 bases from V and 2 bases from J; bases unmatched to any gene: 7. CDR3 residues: CSARDDQGAYNSPLHF. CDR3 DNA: TGCAGTGCTAGGGATGATCAGGGGGCCTATAATTCACCCCTCCACTTT.